This is a list of T cell receptor beta chains from one sample in a study of cytomegalovirus exposure and HLA in healthy donors. Clones were read by immunoSEQ multiplex PCR, and TCRdb kept only the in-frame ones, dropping some. The sample includes approximately 260,000 clones, about 90% of them seen just once. Sequencing used PBMCs. These receptors were taken from a woman younger than 45 in good health and CMV-seropositive. Both conserved end residues are part of each CDR3. A D gene is named only where the DNA matches it firmly. A row's size may be missing; if present it is once, few, many or a size class.

v_call	j_call	d_call	clone_size	cdr3_nt	cdr3_aa
TRBV4-1	TRBJ2-7	TRBD1	once	TGCGCCAGCAGCCAAGACTCCGGACAGGGGGATTACGAGCAGTACTTC	CASSQDSGQGDYEQYF
TRBV9	TRBJ2-7	-	-	TGTGCCAGCAGCGTAGGCCCTTCAAGCCACTCCTACGAGCAGTACTTC	CASSVGPSSHSYEQYF
TRBV10-1	TRBJ2-4	TRBD1	-	TGCGCCAGCAGTGAGGGGACAGGGGGTCCCAAAAACATTCAGTACTTC	CASSEGTGGPKNIQYF
TRBV19	TRBJ1-2	TRBD1	-	TGTGCCAGTAGTGTGTTAACCGGGACAGGGGGCGAAGGCTACACCTTC	CASSVLTGTGGEGYTF
TRBV5-1	TRBJ2-2	-	-	TGCGCCAGCAGCTTAAGGGGGCCAATAGGGGACTGGCGGGAGAACACCGGGGAGCTGTTTTTT	CASSLRGPIGDWRENTGELFF
TRBV2	TRBJ1-5	-	-	TGTGCCAGCAGTGAAGACGGTAATAGCAATCAGCCCCAGCATTTT	CASSEDGNSNQPQHF
TRBV29-1	TRBJ2-7	-	-	TGCAGCGTTGCGGGGGACCCCACGTCCTCCTACGAGCAGTACTTC	CSVAGDPTSSYEQYF
TRBV28	TRBJ2-7	TRBD2	-	TGTGCCAGCGCCCGCGGGAGGGCCTACGAGCAGTACTTC	CASARGRAYEQYF
TRBV4-1	TRBJ2-6	-	-	TGCGCCAGCAGCCAAGAAGGCTGGGCTAGCGATTACTCTGGGGCCAACGTCCTGACTTTC	CASSQEGWASDYSGANVLTF
TRBV19	TRBJ1-5	TRBD1	-	TGTGCCAGTCTAAGGGGACAGGGGTTAATGCATTTT	CASLRGQGLMHF
TRBV5-4	TRBJ2-2	-	-	TGTGCCAGCAGCCCCCCAGTAGTTTTGCGGAACAACACCGGGGAGCTGTTTTTT	CASSPPVVLRNNTGELFF
TRBV5-1	TRBJ2-4	-	few	TGCGCCAGCAGCCTCGGGACTTCTGCACTAGCCAAAAACATTCAGTACTTC	CASSLGTSALAKNIQYF
TRBV19	TRBJ2-1	-	few	TGTGCCAGTAGTAAGCGACAGAGCTCCTACAATGAGCAGTTCTTC	CASSKRQSSYNEQFF
TRBV5-1	TRBJ2-7	TRBD1	-	TGCGCCAGCAGCAGAGGGACAGATGCATCCAACTCCTACGAGCAGTACTTC	CASSRGTDASNSYEQYF
TRBV9	TRBJ2-7	TRBD2	-	TGTGCCAGCAGCGTACTACTAGCGGGAGTGGACGAGCAGTACTTC	CASSVLLAGVDEQYF
TRBV13	TRBJ2-1	TRBD1	-	TGTGCCAGCAGCCCGTCGGGGGACAGGGGGAGTGAGCAGTTCTTC	CASSPSGDRGSEQFF
TRBV5-1	TRBJ2-1	-	-	TGCGCCAGCAGCTCACCAACACGAAGCTCCTACAATGAGCAGTTCTTC	CASSSPTRSSYNEQFF
TRBV7-9	TRBJ1-2	-	once	TGTGCCAGCAGCCCGCCAACGGAGGATGGCTACACCTTC	CASSPPTEDGYTF
TRBV5-1	TRBJ1-2	-	-	TGCGCCAGCAGCTTGGGCAGGGGCGTAGACTATGGCTACACCTTC	CASSLGRGVDYGYTF
TRBV7-2	TRBJ2-1	-	-	TGTGCCAGCAGCTTAGTAGCGACTAACCTTTTCTTC	CASSLVATNLFF
TRBV4-1	TRBJ2-1	TRBD2	-	TGCGCCAGCAGCCAAGGTCCGGGCAGCGGGAGTCTCCCCTACAATGAGCAGTTCTTC	CASSQGPGSGSLPYNEQFF
TRBV5-1	TRBJ2-7	TRBD2	-	TGCGCCAGCAGCACGACTAGCGGGTTCGAGCAGTACTTC	CASSTTSGFEQYF